Listed below are T cell receptor beta chains from one sample, sequenced in a study of blood T cell repertoires in COVID-19. Sequencing was performed with immunoSEQ multiplex PCR; in TCRdb, only in-frame clones are kept and a portion is missing. Of about 46,000 clones listed, 75% to 90% are singletons. What was sequenced was peripheral blood. Source of these receptors: a human donor in a cohort sampled during active COVID-19. The donor label of this sample is uncertain. CDR3s include the opening cysteine and the closing phenylalanine or tryptophan. D genes are given only for firm matches. Rows may omit the clone size; those that give it use once, few, many or a size class.

>TRBJ2-1|-|TRBV19|TRBD2
TGTGCCAGTAGTATTCGAGGTAGCGGGGGGCCCGCCTACAATGAGCAGTTCTTC
CASSIRGSGGPAYNEQFF
>TRBJ1-5|-|TRBV18|-
TGTGCCAGCTCACCAAATCAGGGTGGGCGCAATCAGCCCCAGCATTTT
CASSPNQGGRNQPQHF
>TRBJ1-5|few|TRBV12-3/TRBV12-4|-
TGTGCCAGCAGTTTCGGGGCGGGGAAGCCCCAGCATTTT
CASSFGAGKPQHF
>TRBJ2-6|-|TRBV10-3|-
TGTGCCATCGGTGACACGGGGTCCCCTATGGGGGCCAACGTCCTGACTTTC
CAIGDTGSPMGANVLTF
>TRBJ2-3|-|TRBV12-3/TRBV12-4|-
TGTGCCAGCAGCTCAGGGGGGCCAGATACGCAGTATTTT
CASSSGGPDTQYF
>TRBJ1-2|few|TRBV4-1|TRBD1
TGCGCCAGCAGCCCCGGGACCACAGGGGGCTATGGCTACACCTTC
CASSPGTTGGYGYTF
>TRBJ2-7|-|TRBV5-1|TRBD1
TGCGCCAGTTCACCAGGACAGGGGCCCTACGAGCAGTACTTC
CASSPGQGPYEQYF
>TRBJ1-2|-|TRBV29-1|TRBD1
TGCAGCGTTGACCCGGGACAGGGAGGATATGGCTACACCTTC
CSVDPGQGGYGYTF
>TRBJ2-3|once|TRBV6-5|TRBD2
TGTGCCAGCAGGAGAGGCGGGGGGGCCGGTACGCAGTATTTT
CASRRGGGAGTQYF
>TRBJ1-1|-|TRBV5-8|-
TGTGCCAGCAGCTTGGCCTCAGTCGGGGTGGGCACTGAAGCTTTCTTT
CASSLASVGVGTEAFF
>TRBJ2-1|-|TRBV20-1|TRBD1
TGCAGTGCTAGTGGCTGGACAGGGTCCTCGGAGCAGTTCTTC
CSASGWTGSSEQFF
>TRBJ1-2|-|TRBV27|-
TGTGCCAGCAGTTTATCGCCAGATTACTATGGCTACACCTTC
CASSLSPDYYGYTF
>TRBJ1-2|few|TRBV2|TRBD1
TGTGCCAGCAGCGCCGGGACAGGGTATGGCTACACCTTC
CASSAGTGYGYTF
>TRBJ1-1|-|TRBV5-1|-
TGCGCCAGCAGCTTGGGATATGTGGGGCAGAACACTGAAGCTTTCTTT
CASSLGYVGQNTEAFF
>TRBJ2-6|-|TRBV7-3|TRBD1
TGTGCCAGCAGCTTATGGGGACAGACTGGGGCCAACGTCCTGACTTTC
CASSLWGQTGANVLTF
>TRBJ2-1|-|TRBV7-2|-
TGTGCCAGCAGCTTAGCGGGAGCCTACAATGAGCAGTTCTTC
CASSLAGAYNEQFF
>TRBJ1-5|-|TRBV18|TRBD1
TGTGCCAGCTCACTTCGGGACAGAGGCAATCAGCCCCAGCATTTT
CASSLRDRGNQPQHF
>TRBJ2-3|-|TRBV3-1/TRBV3-2|TRBD1
TGTGCCAGCAGCTTTCGAGGGGGCCCAGATACGCAGTATTTT
CASSFRGGPDTQYF
>TRBJ2-4|-|TRBV19|-
TGTGCCAGTAGTAGGGGAGGAGGGGCGACCATTCAGTACTTC
CASSRGGGATIQYF
>TRBJ1-2|-|TRBV7-2|-
TGTGCCAGCAGCTTACGGGACACCAGAGGCTATGGCTACACCTTC
CASSLRDTRGYGYTF
>TRBJ2-2|-|TRBV21-1|-
TGTGCCAGCAGCGCGGAGTGGATCACCGGGGAGCTGTTTTTT
CASSAEWITGELFF
>TRBJ2-7|-|TRBV5-5|TRBD1
TGTGCCAGCAGCCTTGCCCCGGGACAGGGGCGAGAGCAGTACTTC
CASSLAPGQGREQYF
>TRBJ2-3|few|TRBV6-5|-
TGTGCCAGCATTCCGGGGGGCGGTCCCACAGATACGCAGTATTTT
CASIPGGGPTDTQYF
>TRBJ1-1|-|TRBV5-6|-
TGTGCCAGCAACATCAATCAGGGCAGGCACACTGAAGCTTTCTTT
CASNINQGRHTEAFF
>TRBJ2-3|-|TRBV3-1/TRBV3-2|-
TGTGCCAGCAGCCCTTTGGGCGCAGATACGCAGTATTTT
CASSPLGADTQYF
>TRBJ1-1|-|TRBV5-1|-
TGCGCCAGCATCCCGGTCCCTTCCCGCATAATGAACACTGAAGCTTTCTTT
CASIPVPSRIMNTEAFF
>TRBJ2-1|-|TRBV20-1|TRBD1
TGCAGTGCTACTGACAGGGGGCAGTTCTTC
CSATDRGQFF
>TRBJ2-1|-|TRBV5-6|-
TGTGCCAGCAGCCCCCCCCACCGATCGTCGGCCTACAATGAGCAGTTCTTC
CASSPPHRSSAYNEQFF
>TRBJ2-7|-|TRBV20-1|-
TGCAGTGCTAACCTTGGAGACGAGCAGTACTTC
CSANLGDEQYF
>TRBJ2-1|-|TRBV7-3|TRBD2
TGTGCCAGCAGCTTGCGGGGGAGCTCCTACAATGAGCAGTTCTTC
CASSLRGSSYNEQFF
>TRBJ1-4|once|TRBV2|-
TGTGCCAGCAGTTCTCAGACCAGGAATAGTGAAAAACTGTTTTTT
CASSSQTRNSEKLFF
>TRBJ2-3|-|TRBV6-6|TRBD1
TGTGCCAGCAGTCGACAGGGGGTTGGAGATACGCAGTATTTT
CASSRQGVGDTQYF
>TRBJ2-7|-|TRBV7-8|TRBD1
TGTGCCAGCAGCAAGTGGACAGGATTTTCCTACGAGCAGTACTTC
CASSKWTGFSYEQYF